This TCR beta chain originates from a study of response to subunit inactivated influenza vaccine. Findings of the study overall: The study's authors posited that every seasonal influenza vaccination enlists few new T cells.

The CDR3 contains 17 residues. From germline, CDR1 is KGHSH and CDR2 LQKENI. Trimming removed 1 base at V and 0 bases at J, with 13 bases between. Each CDR3 protein gets one entry after TCRdb re-called the RT-PCR reads with MiXCR. The sample contains some 850,000 distinct CDR3 sequences, approximately 18% of which appear only once. This clonotype was observed a few times. Its antigen is undetermined. The sequencing used PBMCs from blood, collected roughly 5 days after vaccination. This receptor was identified in a man in his fifties or sixties who received an inactivated influenza vaccine. The V and J genes are TRBV18 and TRBJ2-1; tentative D call: TRBD2 (5 bases). The CDR3 DNA sequence: TGTGCCAGCTCACCACGGACTTTACTTAGCTCCTACAATGAGCAGTTCTTC. Its protein product is CASSPRTLLSSYNEQFF.